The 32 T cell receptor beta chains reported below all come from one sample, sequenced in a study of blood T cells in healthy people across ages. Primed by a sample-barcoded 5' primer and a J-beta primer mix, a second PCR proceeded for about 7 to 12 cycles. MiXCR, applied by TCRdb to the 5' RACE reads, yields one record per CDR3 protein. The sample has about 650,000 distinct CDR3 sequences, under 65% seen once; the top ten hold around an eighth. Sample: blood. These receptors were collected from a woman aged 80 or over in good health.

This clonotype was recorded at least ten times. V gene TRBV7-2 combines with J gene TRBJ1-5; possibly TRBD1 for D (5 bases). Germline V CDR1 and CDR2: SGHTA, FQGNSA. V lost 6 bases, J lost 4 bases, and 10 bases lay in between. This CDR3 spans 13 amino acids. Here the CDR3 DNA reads TGTGCCAGCAGATCTTCAGGGAATCAGCCCCAGCATTTT. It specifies CASRSSGNQPQHF.

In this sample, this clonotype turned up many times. CDR3 loop: CAGRQRSTDTQYF. The CDR3, as DNA: TGTGCCGGCCGACAGCGTAGCACAGATACGCAGTATTTT. This chain connects TRBV2 to TRBJ2-3, with D maybe TRBD1 (5 bases). The germline V gene encodes CDR1 SNHLY and CDR2 FYNNEI. The CDR3 spans 13 residues. Trimming removed 11 bases from V and 0 bases from J, with 12 bases in between.

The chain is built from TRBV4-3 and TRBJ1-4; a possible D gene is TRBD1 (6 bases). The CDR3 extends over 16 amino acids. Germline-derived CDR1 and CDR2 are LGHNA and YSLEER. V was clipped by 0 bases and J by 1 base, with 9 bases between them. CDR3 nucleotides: TGCGCCAGCAGCCAAGAGGGGGCCGGAACTAATGAAAAACTGTTTTTT. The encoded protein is CASSQEGAGTNEKLFF.

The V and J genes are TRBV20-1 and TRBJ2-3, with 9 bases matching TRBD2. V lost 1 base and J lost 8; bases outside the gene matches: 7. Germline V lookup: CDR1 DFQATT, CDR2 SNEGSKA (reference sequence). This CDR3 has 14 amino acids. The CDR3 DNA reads TGCAGTGCTAGAGGATTAGCGGGAGTAGGTACGCAGTATTTT. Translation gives CSARGLAGVGTQYF.

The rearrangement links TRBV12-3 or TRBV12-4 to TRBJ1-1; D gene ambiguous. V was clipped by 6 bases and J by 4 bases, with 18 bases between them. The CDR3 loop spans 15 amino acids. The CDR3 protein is CASSLVPDSVTEAFF. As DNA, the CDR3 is TGTGCCAGCAGCCTAGTACCTGATAGTGTCACTGAAGCTTTCTTT.

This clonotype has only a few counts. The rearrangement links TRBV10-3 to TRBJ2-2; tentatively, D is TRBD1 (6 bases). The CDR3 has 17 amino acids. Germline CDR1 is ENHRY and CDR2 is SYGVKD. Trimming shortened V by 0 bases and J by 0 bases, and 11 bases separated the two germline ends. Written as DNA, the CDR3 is TGTGCCATCAGTGAGTCGTGGGGGCGGTCGAACACCGGGGAGCTGTTTTTT. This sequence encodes CAISESWGRSNTGELFF.

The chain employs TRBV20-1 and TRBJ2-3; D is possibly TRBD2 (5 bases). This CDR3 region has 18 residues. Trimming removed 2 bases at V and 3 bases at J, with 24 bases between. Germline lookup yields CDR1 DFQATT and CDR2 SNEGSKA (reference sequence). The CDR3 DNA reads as TGCAGTGCTAGAATTAGGGCCGAAGCGGAGGTGGAAACAGATACGCAGTATTTT. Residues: CSARIRAEAEVETDTQYF.

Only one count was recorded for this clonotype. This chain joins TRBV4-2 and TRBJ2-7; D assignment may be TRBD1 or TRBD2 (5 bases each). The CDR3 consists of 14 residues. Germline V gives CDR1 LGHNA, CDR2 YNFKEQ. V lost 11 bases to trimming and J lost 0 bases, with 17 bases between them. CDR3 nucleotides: TGTGCCGCCGGAGAGGGGTTATCCTCCTACGAGCAGTACTTC. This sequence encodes CAAGEGLSSYEQYF.

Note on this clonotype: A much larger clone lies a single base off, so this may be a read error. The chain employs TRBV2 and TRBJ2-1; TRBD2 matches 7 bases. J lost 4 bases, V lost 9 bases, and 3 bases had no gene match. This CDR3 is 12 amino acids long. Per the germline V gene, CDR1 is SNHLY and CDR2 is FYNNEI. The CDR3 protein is CARDGGYNEQFF. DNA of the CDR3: TGTGCCAGGGACGGGGGGTACAATGAGCAGTTCTTC.

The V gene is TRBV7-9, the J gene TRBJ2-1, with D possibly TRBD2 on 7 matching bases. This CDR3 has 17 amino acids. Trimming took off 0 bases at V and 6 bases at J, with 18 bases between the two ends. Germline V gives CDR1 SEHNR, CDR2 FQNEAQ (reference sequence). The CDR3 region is CASSLARGGRVGNEQFF. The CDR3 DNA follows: TGTGCCAGCAGCTTAGCGAGGGGGGGTAGGGTAGGCAATGAGCAGTTCTTC.

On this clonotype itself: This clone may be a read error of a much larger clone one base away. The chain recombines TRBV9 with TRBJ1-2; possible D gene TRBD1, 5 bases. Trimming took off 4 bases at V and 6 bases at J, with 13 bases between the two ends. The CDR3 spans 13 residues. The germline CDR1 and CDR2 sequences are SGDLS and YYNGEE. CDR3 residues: CASSTGTGNGYTF. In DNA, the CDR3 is TGTGCCAGCAGCACCGGGACTGGGAATGGCTACACCTTC.

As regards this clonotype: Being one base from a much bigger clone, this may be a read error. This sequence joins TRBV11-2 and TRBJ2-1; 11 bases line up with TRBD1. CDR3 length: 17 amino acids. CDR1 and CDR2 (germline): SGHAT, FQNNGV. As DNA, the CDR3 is TGTGCCAGCAGCTTAGGGACAGGGGGCTGGTCCTACAATGAGCAGTCCTTC. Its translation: CASSLGTGGWSYNEQSF.

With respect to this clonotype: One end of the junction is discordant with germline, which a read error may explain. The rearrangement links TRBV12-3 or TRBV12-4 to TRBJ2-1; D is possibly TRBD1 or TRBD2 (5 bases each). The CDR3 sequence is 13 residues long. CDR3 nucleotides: TGTGCCGGCAGTGGGGGCTCCTACAATGAGCAGTTCTTC. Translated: CAGSGGSYNEQFF.

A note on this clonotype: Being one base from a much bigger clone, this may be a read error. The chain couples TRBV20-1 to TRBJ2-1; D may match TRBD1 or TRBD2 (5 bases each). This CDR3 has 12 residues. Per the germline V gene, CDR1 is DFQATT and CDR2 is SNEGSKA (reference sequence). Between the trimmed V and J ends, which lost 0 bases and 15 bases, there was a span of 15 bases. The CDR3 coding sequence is TGCAGTGCTAGAGAGGGACCGCCAATACGGTTCTTC. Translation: CSAREGPPIRFF.

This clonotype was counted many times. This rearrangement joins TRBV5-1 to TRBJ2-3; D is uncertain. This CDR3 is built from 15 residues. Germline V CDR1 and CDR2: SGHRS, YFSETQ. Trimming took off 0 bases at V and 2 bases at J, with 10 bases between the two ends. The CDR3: CASSLGVIPTDTQYF. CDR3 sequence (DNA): TGCGCCAGCAGCTTGGGAGTGATTCCCACAGATACGCAGTATTTT. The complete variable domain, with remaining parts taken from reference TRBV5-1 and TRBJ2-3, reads KAGVTQTPRYLIKTRGQQVTLSCSPISGHRSVSWYQQTPGQGLQFLFEYFSETQRNKGNFPGRFSGRQFSNSRSEMNVSTLELGDSALYLCASSLGVIPTDTQYFGPGTRLTVL.

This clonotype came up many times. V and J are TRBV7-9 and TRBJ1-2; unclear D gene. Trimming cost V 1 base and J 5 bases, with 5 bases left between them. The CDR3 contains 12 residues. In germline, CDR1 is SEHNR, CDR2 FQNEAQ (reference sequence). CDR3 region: CASSLDQYGYTF. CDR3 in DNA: TGTGCCAGCAGCTTAGACCAGTATGGCTACACCTTC.

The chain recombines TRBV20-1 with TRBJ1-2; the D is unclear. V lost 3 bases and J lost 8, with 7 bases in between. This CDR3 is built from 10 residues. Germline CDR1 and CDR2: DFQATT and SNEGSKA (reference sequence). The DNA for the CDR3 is TGCAGTGCTAGTGGTATGGGCTACACCTTC. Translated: CSASGMGYTF.

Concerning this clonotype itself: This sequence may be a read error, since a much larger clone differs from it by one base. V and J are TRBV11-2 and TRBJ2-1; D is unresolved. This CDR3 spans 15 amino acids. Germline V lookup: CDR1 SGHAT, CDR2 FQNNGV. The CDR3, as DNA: TGTTCCAGCAGCATAGCCGCCTACTCATACAATGAGCAGTTCTTC. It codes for CSSSIAAYSYNEQFF. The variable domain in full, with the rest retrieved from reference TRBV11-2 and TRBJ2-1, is EAGVAQSPRYKIIEKRQSVAFWCNPISGHATLYWYQQILGQGPKLLIQFQNNGVVDDSQLPKDRFSAERLKGVDSTLKIQPAKLEDSAVYLCSSSIAAYSYNEQFFGPGTRLTVL.

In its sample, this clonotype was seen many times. As DNA, the CDR3 is TGTGCCAGCAGCCCGGGACATACCGGGGCCAAAAACATTCAGTACTTC. Translated: CASSPGHTGAKNIQYF. The V and J genes are TRBV7-9 and TRBJ2-4, with D possibly being TRBD1 (6 bases). The V gene's germline CDR1 is SEHNR and CDR2 FQNEAQ (reference sequence). There are 16 residues in the CDR3. The V and J ends lost 5 bases and 1 base respectively, with 15 bases between them.

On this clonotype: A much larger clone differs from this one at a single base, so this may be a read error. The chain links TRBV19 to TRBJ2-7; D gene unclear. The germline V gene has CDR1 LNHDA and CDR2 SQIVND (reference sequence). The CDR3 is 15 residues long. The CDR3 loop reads CTSSILFPSSYEQYF. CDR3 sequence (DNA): TGTACCAGTAGTATCCTATTCCCGAGCTCCTACGAGCAGTACTTC. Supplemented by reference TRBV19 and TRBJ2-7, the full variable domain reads DGGITQSPKYLFRKEGQNVTLSCEQNLNHDAMYWYRQDPGQGLRLIYYSQIVNDFQKGDIAEGYSVSREKKESFPLTVTSAQKNPTAFYLCTSSILFPSSYEQYFGPGTRLTVT.

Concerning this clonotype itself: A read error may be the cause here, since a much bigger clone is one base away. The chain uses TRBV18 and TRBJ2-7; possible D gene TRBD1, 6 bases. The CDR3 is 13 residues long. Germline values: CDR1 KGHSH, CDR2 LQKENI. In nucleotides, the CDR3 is TGTGCCAACTCACCCCAGGGGACATACGAGCAGTACTTC. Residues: CANSPQGTYEQYF.

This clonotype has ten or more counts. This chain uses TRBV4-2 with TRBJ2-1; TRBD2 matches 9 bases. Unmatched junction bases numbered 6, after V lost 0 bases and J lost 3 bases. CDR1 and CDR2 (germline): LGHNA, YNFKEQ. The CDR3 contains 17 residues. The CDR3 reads CASSQDAASGDYNEQFF. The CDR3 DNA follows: TGTGCCAGCAGCCAAGACGCAGCTAGCGGGGACTACAATGAGCAGTTCTTC.

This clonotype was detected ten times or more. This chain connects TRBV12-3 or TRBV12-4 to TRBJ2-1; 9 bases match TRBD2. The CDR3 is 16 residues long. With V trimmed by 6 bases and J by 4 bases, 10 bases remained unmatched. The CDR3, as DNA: TGTGCCAGCAGCCCGATAGCGGGAGTGTTTTACAATGAGCAGTTCTTC. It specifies CASSPIAGVFYNEQFF.

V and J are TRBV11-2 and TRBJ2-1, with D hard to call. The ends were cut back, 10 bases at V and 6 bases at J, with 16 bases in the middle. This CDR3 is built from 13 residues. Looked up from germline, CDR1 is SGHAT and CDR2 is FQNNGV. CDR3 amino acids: CANSPTGRNEQFF. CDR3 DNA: TGTGCCAACTCTCCAACGGGTCGCAATGAGCAGTTCTTC.

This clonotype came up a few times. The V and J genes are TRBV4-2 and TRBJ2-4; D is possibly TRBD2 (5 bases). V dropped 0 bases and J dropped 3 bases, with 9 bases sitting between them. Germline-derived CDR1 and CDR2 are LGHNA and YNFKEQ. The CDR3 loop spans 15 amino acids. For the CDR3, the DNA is TGTGCCAGCAGCCAAGATCCAGCGGTCAAAAACATTCAGTACTTC. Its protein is CASSQDPAVKNIQYF.

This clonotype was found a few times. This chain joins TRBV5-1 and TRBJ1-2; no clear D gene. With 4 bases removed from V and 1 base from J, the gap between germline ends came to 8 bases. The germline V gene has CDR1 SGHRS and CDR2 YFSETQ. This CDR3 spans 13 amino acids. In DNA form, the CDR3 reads TGCGCCAGCAGCGTGGGGTTTAACTATGGCTACACCTTC. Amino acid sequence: CASSVGFNYGYTF.

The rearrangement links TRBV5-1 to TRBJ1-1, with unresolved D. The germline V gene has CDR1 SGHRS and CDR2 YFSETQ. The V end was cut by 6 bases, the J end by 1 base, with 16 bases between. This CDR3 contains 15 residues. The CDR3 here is CASTLGPGENTEAFF. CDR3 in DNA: TGCGCCAGCACCCTAGGTCCCGGGGAGAACACTGAAGCTTTCTTT.

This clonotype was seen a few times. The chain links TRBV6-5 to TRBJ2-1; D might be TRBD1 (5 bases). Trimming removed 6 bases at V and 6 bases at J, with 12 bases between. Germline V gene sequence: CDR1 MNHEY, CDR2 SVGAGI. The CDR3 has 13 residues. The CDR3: CASRAGWLNEQFF. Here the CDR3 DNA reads TGTGCCAGCAGGGCAGGGTGGCTCAATGAGCAGTTCTTC.

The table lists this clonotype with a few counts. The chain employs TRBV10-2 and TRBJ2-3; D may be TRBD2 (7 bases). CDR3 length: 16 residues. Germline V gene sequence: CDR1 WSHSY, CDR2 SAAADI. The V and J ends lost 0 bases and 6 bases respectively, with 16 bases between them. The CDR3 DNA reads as TGCGCCAGCAGTGAGTCGGCGGGGGCCCTAGGGGATACGCAGTATTTT. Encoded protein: CASSESAGALGDTQYF.

The chain's CDR3 is CASSPTGASSYNEQYF. DNA for the CDR3: TGTGCCAGCAGCCCCACAGGCGCCAGCTCCTACAATGAGCAGTACTTC. The V call is TRBV14, the J call TRBJ2-1; D might be TRBD1 (5 bases). Matching the DNA end better, TRBJ2-7 makes the J call doubtful. The length of the CDR3 is 16 residues. Germline V CDR1 and CDR2: SGHDN, FVKESK.

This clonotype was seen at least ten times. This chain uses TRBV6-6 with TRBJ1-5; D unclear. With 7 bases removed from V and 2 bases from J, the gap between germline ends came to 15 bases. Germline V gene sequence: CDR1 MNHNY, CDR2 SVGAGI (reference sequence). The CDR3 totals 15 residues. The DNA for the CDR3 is TGTGCCAGCATCCTTAGCCGTGGCGGCAATCAGCCCCAGCATTTT. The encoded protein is CASILSRGGNQPQHF.

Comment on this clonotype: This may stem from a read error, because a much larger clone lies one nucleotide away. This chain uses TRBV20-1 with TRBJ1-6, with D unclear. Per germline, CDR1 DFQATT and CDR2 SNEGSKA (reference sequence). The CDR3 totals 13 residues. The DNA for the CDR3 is TGCAGTGCTAGAGATCCGGTGGGTTCACCCCCCCACTTT. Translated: CSARDPVGSPPHF.